The rows below give T cell receptor beta chains drawn from one sample of a study of TIL therapy for anti-PD-1-resistant metastatic lung cancer. The data were produced by immunoSEQ multiplex PCR, yet TCRdb's version contains in-frame clones alone and is incomplete. In the table there are some 57,000 clones, roughly 84% of which are singletons. The material was blood, obtained at baseline. The receptors stem from a person aged 25-85 years with non-small cell lung cancer. CDR3s leave out the opening cysteine and the closing phenylalanine or tryptophan. Fields, in order: V gene, CDR3 length, J gene, CDR3 protein.

TRBV6-5	10	TRBJ2-7	ASSLSSYEQY
TRBV7-9	11	TRBJ2-3	ASSFSSYDTQY
TRBV19	13	TRBJ1-2	ASSPAGRQGLGYT
TRBV5-6	12	TRBJ2-1	ASSFQGSYNEQF
TRBV2	9	TRBJ2-1	ASTAKQVEF
TRBV27	15	TRBJ1-5	ASSPRSTFTENQPQH
TRBV24-1	13	TRBJ2-1	ATSDATSGGHEQF
TRBV5-1	13	TRBJ2-3	ASSLILTLPDTQY
TRBV28	9	TRBJ2-7	ASSVGYEQY
TRBV6-5	13	TRBJ2-5	ASSPLSPGGETQY
TRBV4-1	12	TRBJ2-7	ASSQDDFSYEQY
TRBV6-5	13	TRBJ2-7	ASSSQGGGPYEQY
TRBV11-1	14	TRBJ2-5	ASSPTSGQLQETQY
TRBV30	11	TRBJ1-5	AWSPGGREPQH
TRBV15	14	TRBJ1-5	ATSRDWSGQGQPQH
TRBV10-3	10	TRBJ1-5	AISGFAKPQH
TRBV27	16	TRBJ2-3	ASSLYLPRGVPTDTQY
TRBV9	13	TRBJ2-1	ASSSSGGAYNEQF
TRBV18	14	TRBJ2-1	ASSPPAGGPYNEQF
TRBV27	12	TRBJ1-2	ASRRHGSNYGYT
TRBV7-2	12	TRBJ2-1	ASSLVDPYNEQF
TRBV30	10	TRBJ2-1	AWGAGGREQF
TRBV19	11	TRBJ1-2	ASSIGTSYGYT